Listed below are T cell receptor beta chains from one sample, sequenced in a study of OX40 agonist ivuxolimab in advanced cancers. Method: immunoSEQ multiplex PCR; TCRdb's copy keeps in-frame clones and lacks some. The sample carries roughly 60,000 clones, roughly 89% recorded once. The specimen was CD4+ or CD8+ T cells sorted from blood, collected in a trial of the OX40 agonist ivuxolimab. The receptors derive from an adult with an advanced solid tumor such as melanoma, head and neck, liver or kidney cancer. CDR3s include the opening cysteine and the closing phenylalanine or tryptophan. A D gene is named only where the DNA matches it firmly. The size entry is marked missing in some rows and otherwise reads once, few, many or a size class.

clone_size	v_call	d_call	j_call	cdr3_aa	cdr3_nt
once	TRBV4-1	TRBD1	TRBJ2-7	CASSQAGTGLLEQYF	TGCGCCAGCAGCCAAGCGGGGACAGGGCTTCTCGAGCAGTACTTC
NA	TRBV9	NA	TRBJ2-1	CASSEGQGGPNNEQFF	TGTGCCAGCAGCGAGGGGCAGGGGGGGCCGAACAATGAGCAGTTCTTC
NA	TRBV11-2	NA	TRBJ1-1	CASNNRGGRMNTEAFF	TGTGCCAGCAACAATCGTGGGGGGCGGATGAACACTGAAGCTTTCTTT
NA	TRBV6-5	TRBD2	TRBJ2-1	CASSSPSGKSYNEQFF	TGTGCCAGCAGTTCCCCTAGCGGGAAATCCTACAATGAGCAGTTCTTC
few	TRBV7-6	TRBD2	TRBJ2-1	CASSSLAGPYNEQFF	TGTGCCAGCAGCTCTTTAGCGGGACCCTACAATGAGCAGTTCTTC
NA	TRBV6-1	NA	TRBJ1-3	CASSESVGIGNTIYF	TGTGCCAGCAGTGAATCGGTAGGGATAGGAAACACCATATATTTT
NA	TRBV9	NA	TRBJ2-2	CASSAGLHGELFF	TGTGCCAGCAGCGCAGGGTTACACGGGGAGCTGTTTTTT
NA	TRBV6-5	TRBD2	TRBJ2-3	CASRSGLAGTDTQYF	TGTGCCAGCAGAAGCGGACTAGCGGGCACAGATACGCAGTATTTT
NA	TRBV9	TRBD1	TRBJ1-6	CASSVGQGDSPLHF	TGTGCCAGCAGCGTAGGACAGGGAGATTCACCCCTCCACTTT
NA	TRBV5-1	NA	TRBJ2-1	CASSLGLAFYNEQFF	TGCGCCAGCAGCTTGGGGCTAGCGTTTTACAATGAGCAGTTCTTC
NA	TRBV15	NA	TRBJ1-6	CATSRDGPAGANSPLHF	TGTGCCACCAGCAGAGATGGCCCCGCGGGGGCCAATTCACCCCTCCACTTT
NA	TRBV2	TRBD2	TRBJ2-1	CASSPRPGLAPNEQFF	TGTGCCAGCAGTCCCCGCCCGGGACTAGCGCCCAATGAGCAGTTCTTC
NA	TRBV11-2	NA	TRBJ2-3	CASSLRSGTDTQYF	TGTGCCAGCAGCTTAAGGTCCGGTACAGATACGCAGTATTTT
NA	TRBV6-5	NA	TRBJ2-2	CASRRQSGELFF	TGTGCCAGCAGACGACAGTCCGGGGAGCTGTTTTTT
NA	TRBV29-1	TRBD2	TRBJ2-1	CSVGTITGEQFF	TGCAGCGTGGGGACTATCACTGGTGAGCAGTTCTTC
NA	TRBV5-6	NA	TRBJ2-5	CASSLDWGPVGETQYF	TGTGCCAGCAGCTTGGATTGGGGACCCGTAGGCGAGACCCAGTACTTC
once	TRBV7-2	NA	TRBJ2-6	CASSLGTGANVLTF	TGTGCCAGCAGCTTAGGGACTGGGGCCAACGTCCTGACTTTC
NA	TRBV9	NA	TRBJ2-1	CASSVTSINEQFF	TGTGCCAGCAGCGTCACTAGCATAAATGAGCAGTTCTTC
NA	TRBV28	NA	TRBJ1-1	CASPKTRQEGDTEAFF	TGTGCCAGCCCCAAGACCCGGCAGGAGGGAGACACTGAAGCTTTCTTT
NA	TRBV4-1	TRBD1	TRBJ2-7	CASSQADRVAYEQYF	TGCGCCAGCAGCCAAGCAGACAGGGTCGCCTACGAGCAGTACTTC
NA	TRBV27	NA	TRBJ2-3	CASSFGSTDTQYF	TGTGCCAGCAGTTTTGGGAGCACAGATACGCAGTATTTT
NA	TRBV4-1	TRBD2	TRBJ2-1	CASSVLTSGYNEQFF	TGCGCCAGCAGCGTCTTGACTAGCGGTTACAATGAGCAGTTCTTC
NA	TRBV6-4	NA	TRBJ1-5	CASSDIGTKSNQPQHF	TGTGCCAGCAGTGATATAGGGACAAAAAGCAATCAGCCCCAGCATTTT
NA	TRBV7-9	NA	TRBJ2-5	CASSRYLGNQETQYF	TGTGCCAGCAGCCGCTATCTAGGAAATCAAGAGACCCAGTACTTC
NA	TRBV14	NA	TRBJ2-7	CASSPRLGSFEQYF	TGTGCCAGCAGCCCCCGACTAGGGTCATTTGAGCAGTACTTC
NA	TRBV6-6	NA	TRBJ1-1	CASSTEEVHTEAFF	TGTGCCAGCAGTACGGAGGAGGTGCACACTGAAGCTTTCTTT
NA	TRBV7-2	NA	TRBJ2-5	CASSLAPGREETQYF	TGTGCCAGCAGCTTAGCGCCCGGCAGGGAGGAGACCCAGTACTTC
NA	TRBV28	TRBD1	TRBJ1-2	CASSGQAIYGYTF	TGTGCCAGCAGTGGACAGGCGATATATGGCTACACCTTC
NA	TRBV28	NA	TRBJ2-7	CASSFATPTYEQYF	TGTGCCAGCAGTTTCGCGACACCTACCTACGAGCAGTACTTC
few	TRBV7-2	NA	TRBJ1-6	CASSSETPRHRLHF	TGTGCCAGCAGCTCCGAGACCCCTCGACACCGACTCCACTTT
NA	TRBV6-5	TRBD2	TRBJ2-7	CASSLDGTRSYEQYF	TGTGCCAGCAGCCTCGACGGGACTAGATCCTACGAGCAGTACTTC
NA	TRBV5-8	TRBD2	TRBJ2-2	CAESTTSSGTGELFF	TGTGCCGAGAGCACTACGTCTAGCGGTACTGGGGAGCTGTTTTTT
NA	TRBV6-5	NA	TRBJ2-1	CASSYSLEGGYNEQFF	TGTGCCAGCAGTTACTCACTGGAGGGGGGATACAATGAGCAGTTCTTC
NA	TRBV5-4	TRBD1	TRBJ1-2	CASSLGQGANYGYTF	TGTGCCAGCAGCTTGGGACAGGGGGCTAACTATGGCTACACCTTC
NA	TRBV5-6	NA	TRBJ2-6	CASSLGISGANVLTF	TGTGCCAGCAGCTTAGGCATCTCTGGGGCCAACGTCCTGACTTTC
NA	TRBV4-2	NA	TRBJ1-2	CASSHYRTNYGYTF	TGTGCCAGCAGCCATTACAGAACTAACTATGGCTACACCTTC
few	TRBV28	TRBD1	TRBJ1-5	CASRTGVNQPQHF	TGTGCCAGCAGAACAGGGGTCAATCAGCCCCAGCATTTT
NA	TRBV15	NA	TRBJ2-3	CATSRDPTASTDTQYF	TGTGCCACCAGCAGAGATCCAACCGCGTCGACAGATACGCAGTATTTT
NA	TRBV9	NA	TRBJ2-7	CASSVAGGAVYEQYF	TGTGCCAGCAGCGTCGCTGGGGGGGCGGTATACGAGCAGTACTTC
once	TRBV18	TRBD1	TRBJ2-7	CASSPSGQGTYEQYF	TGTGCCAGCTCACCTTCAGGACAGGGAACCTACGAGCAGTACTTC
NA	TRBV2	NA	TRBJ2-7	CASTGEGKDYEQYF	TGTGCCAGCACCGGAGAGGGAAAAGACTACGAGCAGTACTTC